This is a list of T cell receptor beta chains from one sample in a study of blood T cell repertoires in COVID-19. Some clones are missing from TCRdb's copy, which holds only in-frame ones; the method was immunoSEQ multiplex PCR. The profile shows about 94,000 clones, 80% of them singletons. Input material: peripheral blood. The receptors stem from a human donor in a cohort sampled during active COVID-19. Each CDR3 is given with its conserved first and last residue. Each record gives: J gene, clone size, V gene, D gene, CDR3 protein, CDR3 DNA. A D gene is named only where the DNA matches it firmly. Some rows mark clone size as missing; the rest say once, few, many or name a class of expanded clone.

TRBJ2-7,.,TRBV3-1/TRBV3-2,.,CASSQGAPYEQYF,TGTGCCAGCAGCCAAGGAGCCCCCTACGAGCAGTACTTC
TRBJ2-3,.,TRBV27,.,CASSFHRSTDTQYF,TGTGCCAGCAGTTTTCACAGGAGCACAGATACGCAGTATTTT
TRBJ1-1,.,TRBV10-3,.,CATQIEQGLSTEAFF,TGTGCCACCCAGATAGAACAGGGCTTAAGCACTGAAGCTTTCTTT
TRBJ2-7,few,TRBV30,.,CAWSSLGQPYEQYF,TGTGCCTGGAGCTCTCTCGGACAGCCCTACGAGCAGTACTTC
TRBJ2-7,.,TRBV21-1,.,CASSYPGTGGSYEQYF,TGTGCCAGCAGCTATCCCGGGACAGGGGGCTCCTACGAGCAGTACTTC
TRBJ2-7,.,TRBV28,TRBD1,CASRDTGDIYEQYF,TGTGCCAGCAGGGATACAGGGGATATCTACGAGCAGTACTTC
TRBJ2-7,once,TRBV28,.,CASSLAHAGGLGEQYF,TGTGCCAGCAGTTTAGCCCACGCCGGGGGGCTAGGCGAGCAGTACTTC
TRBJ2-7,.,TRBV5-4,.,CASSFRPAGEQYF,TGTGCCAGCAGCTTCAGGCCGGCGGGAGAGCAGTACTTC
TRBJ2-5,once,TRBV11-2,TRBD2,CASSSGRAGGQTETQYF,TGTGCCAGCAGCTCGGGAAGAGCGGGAGGGCAGACGGAGACCCAGTACTTC
TRBJ2-7,once,TRBV6-5,.,CASSYRVHYEQYF,TGTGCCAGCAGTTACCGGGTACACTACGAGCAGTACTTC
TRBJ2-6,.,TRBV6-2/TRBV6-3,.,CASSSLRGSGANVLTF,TGTGCCAGCAGTTCCCTACGGGGGTCTGGGGCCAACGTCCTGACTTTC
TRBJ2-7,.,TRBV7-8,.,CASSLVPGNEQYF,TGTGCCAGCAGCTTAGTTCCAGGGAACGAGCAGTACTTC
TRBJ1-4,.,TRBV18,TRBD1,CASSPARGRNEKLFF,TGTGCCAGCTCACCAGCCAGGGGGAGGAATGAAAAACTGTTTTTT
TRBJ1-2,once,TRBV19,.,CASSGGTAYTF,TGTGCCAGTAGTGGAGGGACGGCCTACACCTTC
TRBJ1-3,.,TRBV3-1/TRBV3-2,TRBD1,CASSRTGQRNTIYF,TGTGCCAGCAGTCGGACAGGACAGAGAAACACCATATATTTT
TRBJ1-1,.,TRBV9,.,CASSPEAGLTEAFF,TGTGCCAGCAGCCCCGAGGCAGGGTTAACTGAAGCTTTCTTT
TRBJ1-5,.,TRBV3-1/TRBV3-2,.,CASSQDYVTREPQHF,TGTGCCAGCAGCCAAGACTATGTCACTAGGGAGCCCCAGCATTTT
TRBJ2-7,.,TRBV27,.,CASSLRLALSEQYF,TGTGCCAGCAGTTTGCGGCTAGCTTTATCCGAGCAGTACTTC
TRBJ2-7,once,TRBV9,.,CASSPAGASYEQYF,TGTGCCAGCAGTCCAGCGGGCGCCTCCTACGAGCAGTACTTC
TRBJ2-1,.,TRBV18,TRBD2,CASSPLLTSGPEQFF,TGTGCCAGCTCACCACTTCTCACTAGCGGCCCTGAGCAGTTCTTC
TRBJ2-1,.,TRBV28,TRBD2,CASSSRTSDYNEQFF,TGTGCCAGCAGTTCTAGGACTAGCGACTACAATGAGCAGTTCTTC
TRBJ2-5,.,TRBV28,.,CASSLLGGRQETQYF,TGTGCCAGCAGCCTACTTGGAGGGCGCCAAGAGACCCAGTACTTC
TRBJ1-5,.,TRBV28,.,CASSLNRGNQPQHF,TGTGCCAGCAGTTTAAACCGAGGCAATCAGCCCCAGCATTTT
TRBJ1-6,few,TRBV7-9,TRBD1,CASSPGDRGNSPLHF,TGTGCCAGCAGCCCTGGCGACAGGGGTAATTCACCCCTCCACTTT
TRBJ2-7,few,TRBV28,.,CASSITGPQYF,TGTGCCAGCAGTATAACAGGGCCGCAGTACTTC
TRBJ1-3,.,TRBV18,.,CASSATIGEGSGNTIYF,TGTGCCAGCTCAGCAACAATCGGGGAGGGCTCTGGAAACACCATATATTTT
TRBJ1-6,.,TRBV6-6,.,CASSYSTQGDNSPLHF,TGTGCCAGCAGTTACTCGACACAGGGAGACAATTCACCCCTCCACTTT
TRBJ2-5,.,TRBV5-1,TRBD2,CASSLGTSGSETQYF,TGCGCCAGCAGCTTGGGTACTAGCGGGAGTGAGACCCAGTACTTC
TRBJ2-7,once,TRBV11-2,.,CASSLVVEQYF,TGTGCCAGCAGCTTAGTAGTCGAGCAGTACTTC
TRBJ1-3,.,TRBV4-2,.,CASSQAGDQETIYF,TGTGCCAGCAGCCAAGCGGGAGATCAAGAGACCATATATTTT
TRBJ2-6,few,TRBV21-1,.,CASSNSSDRRPLSGANVLTF,TGTGCCAGCAGCAATTCATCGGACAGGCGCCCCCTCTCTGGGGCCAACGTCCTGACTTTC
TRBJ2-1,.,TRBV11-2,.,CASSSRQASSSYNEQFF,TGTGCCAGCAGCTCTCGCCAGGCGTCTTCCTCATACAATGAGCAGTTCTTC
TRBJ2-6,once,TRBV28,.,CASSTTAPGPGANVLTF,TGTGCCAGCAGTACAACAGCCCCCGGTCCCGGGGCCAACGTCCTGACTTTC
TRBJ2-7,.,TRBV6-6,.,CASSRQRTNHLGIYEQYF,TGTGCCAGCAGTCGTCAAAGGACAAATCACTTGGGAATCTACGAGCAGTACTTC
TRBJ2-3,.,TRBV28,TRBD1,CASRRPLGQKHEVGADTQYF,TGTGCCAGCAGGAGACCATTGGGACAGAAGCACGAGGTTGGGGCAGATACGCAGTATTTT
TRBJ1-5,.,TRBV30,TRBD1,CAWRGQGRHQPQHF,TGTGCCTGGAGGGGACAGGGGCGCCACCAGCCCCAGCATTTT
TRBJ2-2,.,TRBV6-2/TRBV6-3,TRBD2,CASSKASGRGYTGELFF,TGTGCCAGCAGTAAAGCTAGCGGGAGGGGATACACCGGGGAGCTGTTTTTT
TRBJ2-7,.,TRBV3-1/TRBV3-2,.,CASSLGGGRYEQYF,TGTGCCAGCAGCCTCGGCGGAGGTCGCTACGAGCAGTACTTC
TRBJ1-2,.,TRBV21-1,.,CASSKDNRRLYGYTF,TGTGCCAGCAGCAAAGACAACAGGAGACTCTATGGCTACACCTTC
TRBJ1-2,.,TRBV9,.,CASSVAPQTYGYTF,TGTGCCAGCAGCGTAGCCCCACAGACCTATGGCTACACCTTC
TRBJ1-1,.,TRBV6-2/TRBV6-3,TRBD1,CASSRPGQYTEAFF,TGTGCCAGCAGTCGGCCGGGACAGTACACTGAAGCTTTCTTT
TRBJ2-7,.,TRBV20-1,.,CSASIPRAGSYEQYF,TGCAGTGCTAGTATTCCCCGCGCGGGATCCTACGAGCAGTACTTC
TRBJ1-2,.,TRBV7-2,.,CASSLAAAQVHGYTF,TGTGCCAGCAGCTTAGCGGCGGCGCAAGTCCATGGCTACACCTTC
TRBJ2-2,.,TRBV5-4,TRBD2,CASSRRMTSSATGELFF,TGTGCCAGCAGCCGAAGGATGACTAGCAGTGCCACCGGGGAGCTGTTTTTT
TRBJ1-6,.,TRBV19,TRBD1,CASSTSGTADSPLHF,TGTGCCAGTAGTACTTCCGGGACAGCGGATTCACCCCTCCACTTT